One T cell receptor (beta chain) is described in this entry. This sample was included in a study of CD8 T cells in Susac syndrome. Trimming shortened V by 0 bases and J by 8 bases, and 13 bases separated the two germline ends. The CDR3 runs to 13 residues. Germline values: CDR1 SQVTM, CDR2 ANQGSEA. RNA, at about 0.45 to 1 ug, was reverse transcribed with random hexamers. From the immunoSEQ multiplex PCR reads, TCRdb called clonotypes with MiXCR, one entry per CDR3 protein. The sample gives around 190,000 distinct CDR3 sequences, roughly 92% of which show up once; 0.09% to 0.12% is in the top ten. The sequence was collected from a human donor in good health. The source material was CD4+ T cells from PBMCs. The rearrangement links TRBV29-1 to TRBJ1-2; the D gene is possibly TRBD1 (6 bases). CDR3 sequence: CSVEEQGSGGYTF. The CDR3 DNA reads TGCAGCGTTGAAGAACAGGGCTCAGGGGGCTACACCTTC. The full variable domain, its missing parts supplied by reference TRBV29-1 and TRBJ1-2, is SAVISQKPSRDICQRGTSLTIQCQVDSQVTMMFWYRQQPGQSLTLIATANQGSEATYESGFVIDKFPISRPNLTFSTLTVSNMSPEDSSIYLCSVEEQGSGGYTFGSGTRLTVV.